The T cell receptor (beta chain) under discussion was sequenced for a study of blood T cells in healthy people across ages. Study-wide results and caveats: The study lacked donor CMV status, which possibly confounded expanded clonotype changes. Higher naive T cell percentage went strongly together with higher TCR beta diversity.

The use of a sample-barcoded 5' primer and a J-beta primer mix characterized a second PCR of roughly 6 to 11 cycles. Each CDR3 protein gets one entry after TCRdb re-called the 5' RACE reads with MiXCR. The sample lists 450,000 to 700,000 distinct CDR3 sequences; 27% were seen once. As regards this clonotype: What it binds is not known.

The extraction recovered at least 5 micrograms of total RNA per sample. This clonotype originated in a woman in her seventies in good health. The sample was blood.

Here the CDR3 reads CANAGSNQPQHF. The CDR3 coding sequence is TGTGCCAATGCAGGGTCAAATCAGCCCCAGCATTTT. The chain joins TRBV19 to TRBJ1-5, with D perhaps matching TRBD1 (5 bases). Deletions cut 10 bases from V and 4 bases from J, with 11 bases between. The CDR3 contains 12 residues. The germline V gene encodes CDR1 LNHDA and CDR2 SQIVND (reference sequence).